This T cell receptor (beta chain) was retrieved from a study of T cell clonality in common variable immunodeficiency. This clone was seen ten or more times. Read data end 3 residues before the CDR3 end; the end is taken from the germline J gene. Patients and controls were mostly of Caucasian heritage. Germline V gene lookup returns CDR1 SEHNR and CDR2 FQNEAQ (reference sequence). Trimming stripped 1 base from V and 4 bases from J, with 11 bases between. This CDR3 contains 15 residues. Equal genomic DNA amounts from CVID and control samples were sequenced. Libraries were prepared by immunoSEQ multiplex PCR; TCRdb keeps only in-frame clonotypes and omits some of them. The table records about 37,000 clones without singletons, the ten largest covering around 0.87%.

The sample was peripheral blood mononuclear cells. The TCR originated in a person aged 18 to 75 in good health. J is TRBJ2-1 and V is TRBV7-9; D is perhaps TRBD2 (6 bases). The sequenced part of the CDR3 DNA is TGTGCCAGCAGCTTAGGAGGCGGGGAGTACAATGAG. Translated: CASSLGGGEYNE. Given in full, the CDR3 is CASSLGGGEYNEQFF.